This passage covers 19 T cell receptor beta chains from one sample sequenced in a study of T cells in localized non-small cell lung cancer. The data were produced by immunoSEQ multiplex PCR, yet TCRdb's version contains in-frame clones alone and is incomplete. The table includes about 30,000 clones, 90% to 95% detected once. Sequenced here: peripheral blood, sampled before any cancer treatment. The receptor set was obtained from a woman aged 40 to 75 with stage I lung adenocarcinoma.

This clone has more than one count but fewer than ten. The chain employs TRBV10-3 and TRBJ2-7, with 12 bases matching TRBD1. Germline V CDR1 and CDR2: ENHRY, SYGVKD. V lost 4 bases, J lost 5 bases, and 3 bases stayed unmatched. This CDR3 is built from 14 residues. Written as DNA, the CDR3 is TGTGCCATCAGTGGAGGGACAGGGGGCCACGAGCAGTACTTC. It yields the protein CAISGGTGGHEQYF.

V usage is TRBV7-2 and J usage is TRBJ1-1; D is unresolved. The germline gives CDR1 SGHTA, CDR2 FQGNSA. This CDR3 spans 16 amino acids. Trimming cost V 1 base and J 1 base, with 13 bases left between them. The CDR3 coding sequence is TGTGCCAGCAGCTTAGGCTCAGTTTTCCCGAACACTGAAGCTTTCTTT. This translates into CASSLGSVFPNTEAFF. Based on the CDR3 plus reference TRBV7-2 and TRBJ1-1, the full variable domain is GAGVSQSPSNKVTEKGKDVELRCDPISGHTALYWYRQSLGQGLEFLIYFQGNSAPDKSGLPSDRFSAERTGGSVSTLTIQRTQQEDSAVYLCASSLGSVFPNTEAFFGQGTRLTVV.

The rearrangement joins TRBV9 to TRBJ2-1; TRBD1 matches at 8 bases. V trimming: 4 bases; J trimming: 0 bases; junction bases outside the gene matches: 3. This CDR3 has 15 residues. The V gene's germline CDR1 is SGDLS and CDR2 YYNGEE. CDR3 sequence (DNA): TGTGCCAGCAGCCGGACAGGGAACTCCTACAATGAGCAGTTCTTC. Residues: CASSRTGNSYNEQFF.

The chain combines TRBV19 with TRBJ1-4; D might be TRBD1 (6 bases). Trimming cost V 5 bases and J 0 bases, with 10 bases left between them. Germline V gene data show CDR1 as LNHDA and CDR2 as SQIVND (reference sequence). The length of the CDR3 is 15 residues. The CDR3 is CASSLNRATNEKLFF. The CDR3 DNA reads as TGTGCCAGTAGTCTCAACAGGGCAACTAATGAAAAACTGTTTTTT.

The J gene is TRBJ2-5, the V gene TRBV29-1, with D perhaps matching TRBD1 (6 bases). The CDR3 is 15 residues long. Germline V gene lookup returns CDR1 SQVTM and CDR2 ANQGSEA. The V end was cut by 7 bases, the J end by 2 bases, with 20 bases between. This CDR3 is CSAKTDSSVQETQYF. DNA for the CDR3: TGCAGCGCCAAGACGGACAGTTCGGTACAAGAGACCCAGTACTTC.

Here the CDR3 reads CASGLVLGTPSSYEQYF. The CDR3, as DNA: TGTGCTAGTGGTTTGGTACTTGGCACTCCCAGCTCCTACGAGCAGTACTTC. This chain joins TRBV12-5 and TRBJ2-7; D not certain. Deletions cut 0 bases from V and 0 bases from J, with 15 bases between. The CDR3 sequence is 17 residues long. Looked up from germline, CDR1 is LGHNT and CDR2 is FRNRAP.

This rearrangement joins TRBV7-9 to TRBJ1-1; D is unresolved. This CDR3 comprises 12 residues. CDR1 SEHNR and CDR2 FQNEAQ come from the germline V gene (reference sequence). V gave up 4 bases and J gave up 10 bases, with 13 bases separating them. The chain's CDR3 is CASSSSRAPAFF. CDR3 DNA: TGTGCCAGCAGCTCCAGCCGGGCCCCAGCTTTCTTT.

The rearrangement uses TRBV7-9 and TRBJ2-2; D perhaps matches TRBD1 (6 bases). This CDR3 comprises 15 residues. Germline loops: CDR1 SEHNR, CDR2 FQNEAQ (reference sequence). V dropped 10 bases and J dropped 1 base, with 16 bases sitting between them. CDR3 coding DNA: TGTGCCACACCACGGGACATCCTGAACACCGGGGAGCTGTTTTTT. Translated: CATPRDILNTGELFF.

The V gene is TRBV5-1, the J gene TRBJ2-2; 8 bases fit TRBD1. V dropped 4 bases and J dropped 5; count of bases not matched to a gene: 10. The germline V gene encodes CDR1 SGHRS and CDR2 YFSETQ. This CDR3 region has 16 residues. The DNA of the CDR3 is TGCGCCAGCAGCGAGAGGACAGGGTTTGATACCGGGGAGCTGTTTTTT. Its protein is CASSERTGFDTGELFF. Complete variable domain (other parts from reference TRBV5-1 and TRBJ2-2): KAGVTQTPRYLIKTRGQQVTLSCSPISGHRSVSWYQQTPGQGLQFLFEYFSETQRNKGNFPGRFSGRQFSNSRSEMNVSTLELGDSALYLCASSERTGFDTGELFFGEGSRLTVL.

The rearrangement joins TRBV7-9 to TRBJ2-7; D assignment may be TRBD1 or TRBD2 (7 bases each). CDR1 SEHNR and CDR2 FQNEAQ come from the germline V gene (reference sequence). Trimming removed 5 bases at V and 6 bases at J, with 17 bases between. The CDR3 loop spans 14 amino acids. The CDR3 DNA reads as TGTGCCAGCAGCCCCAGGGGGGGCGTTTTCGAGCAGTACTTC. Translated: CASSPRGGVFEQYF.

The chain carries TRBV6-5 and TRBJ1-1; the D is unclear. The V gene lost 1 base and the J gene lost 3 bases, with 6 bases spanning the gap. Germline CDR1 MNHEY, CDR2 SVGAGI. This CDR3 region has 13 residues. CDR3 coding DNA: TGTGCCAGCAGTTACTTGACTTACACTGAAGCTTTCTTT. Amino acid sequence: CASSYLTYTEAFF.

The genes are TRBV28 and TRBJ1-5; a weak D match, TRBD1 (5 bases). CDR1 and CDR2 from the germline V gene are MDHEN and SYDVKM. The CDR3 totals 16 residues. The V end was cut by 3 bases, the J end by 3 bases, with 15 bases between. The CDR3 coding sequence is TGTGCCAGCAGTTTGGGAGGGGTTATTTCCAATCAGCCCCAGCATTTT. Its translation is CASSLGGVISNQPQHF.

The chain couples TRBV27 to TRBJ1-4; 7 nucleotides match TRBD1. CDR1 and CDR2 (germline): MNHEY, SMNVEV (reference sequence). Losses at the gene ends were 2 bases for V and 0 bases for J; bases not matched to a gene: 12. The CDR3 is 19 residues long. The CDR3 nucleotides are TGTGCCAGCAGTTTACGACTGTCGGGGACAGCTGCAACTAATGAAAAACTGTTTTTT. It specifies CASSLRLSGTAATNEKLFF.

This chain links TRBV5-1 with TRBJ1-2; D is unclear. Germline loops: CDR1 SGHRS, CDR2 YFSETQ. The CDR3 has 14 amino acids. Trimming shortened V by 0 bases and J by 4 bases, and 10 bases separated the two germline ends. The CDR3 DNA reads TGCGCCAGCAGCTTGGGAGACGGAGTCTATGGCTACACCTTC. Protein: CASSLGDGVYGYTF.

The chain employs TRBV29-1 and TRBJ2-7, with D tentatively TRBD2 (7 bases). This CDR3 spans 15 amino acids. The germline V gene encodes CDR1 SQVTM and CDR2 ANQGSEA. The V end was cut by 6 bases, the J end by 3 bases, with 21 bases between. The CDR3 spells CSVGGRGATLYEQYF. The CDR3 DNA reads as TGCAGCGTAGGTGGTCGGGGGGCAACCCTCTACGAGCAGTACTTC.

This chain joins TRBV2 and TRBJ1-6; D unclear. The length of the CDR3 is 16 residues. Trimming took 1 base from V and 7 from J, leaving 14 bases between them. Per the germline V gene, CDR1 is SNHLY and CDR2 is FYNNEI. The CDR3 spells CASSEGPSPLNSPLHF. DNA for the CDR3: TGTGCCAGCAGTGAAGGTCCGAGCCCCCTGAATTCACCCCTCCACTTT.

This sequence joins TRBV29-1 and TRBJ1-1; the D is unclear. The CDR3 has 10 residues. Germline V gene data show CDR1 as SQVTM and CDR2 as ANQGSEA. Trimming took 6 bases from V and 3 from J, leaving 5 bases between them. The CDR3 region is CSVRYTEAFF. In DNA form, the CDR3 reads TGCAGCGTAAGGTACACTGAAGCTTTCTTT.

The chain couples TRBV5-1 to TRBJ1-1, with 8 nucleotides matching TRBD1. Germline V lookup: CDR1 SGHRS, CDR2 YFSETQ. V shed 1 base and J 7 bases; nucleotides not matched to a gene: 3. CDR3 length equals 13 residues. CDR3 in DNA: TGCGCCAGCAGCTTGTCGACAGGGGTTGAAGCTTTCTTT. This codes for CASSLSTGVEAFF.

This rearrangement joins TRBV10-3 to TRBJ2-1; D is uncertain. CDR1 ENHRY and CDR2 SYGVKD come from the germline V gene. The V end was cut by 0 bases, the J end by 15 bases, with 12 bases between. This CDR3 is built from 12 residues. In DNA form, the CDR3 reads TGTGCCATCAGTGAGTCTGCAGAGTACGGGTTCTTC. Translation: CAISESAEYGFF.